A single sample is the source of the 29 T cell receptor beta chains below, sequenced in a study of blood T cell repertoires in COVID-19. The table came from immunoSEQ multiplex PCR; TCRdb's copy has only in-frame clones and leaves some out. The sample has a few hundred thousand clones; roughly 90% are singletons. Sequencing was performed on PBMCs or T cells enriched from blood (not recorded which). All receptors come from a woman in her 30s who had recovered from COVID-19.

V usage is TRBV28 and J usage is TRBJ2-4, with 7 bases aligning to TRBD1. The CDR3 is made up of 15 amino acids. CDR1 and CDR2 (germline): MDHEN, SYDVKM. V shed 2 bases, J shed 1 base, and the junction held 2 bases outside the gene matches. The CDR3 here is CASSLLRGAKNIQYF. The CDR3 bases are TGTGCCAGCAGTTTACTCAGGGGGGCCAAAAACATTCAGTACTTC.

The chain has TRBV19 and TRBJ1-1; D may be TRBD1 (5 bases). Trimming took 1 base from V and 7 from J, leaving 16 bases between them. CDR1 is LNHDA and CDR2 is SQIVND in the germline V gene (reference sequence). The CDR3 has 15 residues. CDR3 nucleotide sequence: TGTGCCAGTAGTATAGCGGGGGAGGAGTCAATTGAAGCTTTCTTT. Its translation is CASSIAGEESIEAFF.

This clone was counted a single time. CDR3 DNA sequence: TGCGCCAGCAGCTTGGAGGGGGTTTATAACTATGGCTACACCTTC. Protein: CASSLEGVYNYGYTF. The chain employs TRBV5-1 and TRBJ1-2; TRBD1 is a possible D gene (6 bases). Germline loops: CDR1 SGHRS, CDR2 YFSETQ. This CDR3 is built from 15 residues. V was shortened by 0 bases and J by 1 base, with 10 bases between the two germline ends.

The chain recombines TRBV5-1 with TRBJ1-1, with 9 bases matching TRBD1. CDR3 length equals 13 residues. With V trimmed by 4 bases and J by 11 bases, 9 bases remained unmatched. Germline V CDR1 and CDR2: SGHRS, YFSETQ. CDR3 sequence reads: CASSTEGQGAAFF. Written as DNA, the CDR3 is TGCGCCAGCAGCACGGAGGGACAGGGTGCGGCTTTCTTT.

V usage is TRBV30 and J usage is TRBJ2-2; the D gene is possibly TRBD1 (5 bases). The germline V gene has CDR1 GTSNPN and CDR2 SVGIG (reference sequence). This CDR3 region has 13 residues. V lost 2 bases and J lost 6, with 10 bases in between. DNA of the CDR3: TGTGCCTGGAGTCCCATGACAGCCGGGGAGCTGTTTTTT. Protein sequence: CAWSPMTAGELFF.

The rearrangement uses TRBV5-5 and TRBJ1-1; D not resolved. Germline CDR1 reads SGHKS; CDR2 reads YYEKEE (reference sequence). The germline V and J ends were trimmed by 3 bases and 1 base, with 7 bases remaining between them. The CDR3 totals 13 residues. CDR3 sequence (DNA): TGTGCCAGCAGCTCCGACTGGAACACTGAAGCTTTCTTT. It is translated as CASSSDWNTEAFF.

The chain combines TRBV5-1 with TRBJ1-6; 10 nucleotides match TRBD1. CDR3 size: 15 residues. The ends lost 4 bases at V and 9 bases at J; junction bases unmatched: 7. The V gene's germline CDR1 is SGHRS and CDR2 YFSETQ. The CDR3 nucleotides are TGCGCCAGCAGCCCGGGACAGGGGTTGGGTTCACCCCTCCACTTT. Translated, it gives CASSPGQGLGSPLHF. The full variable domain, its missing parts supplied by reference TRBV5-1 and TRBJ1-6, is KAGVTQTPRYLIKTRGQQVTLSCSPISGHRSVSWYQQTPGQGLQFLFEYFSETQRNKGNFPGRFSGRQFSNSRSEMNVSTLELGDSALYLCASSPGQGLGSPLHFGNGTRLTVT.

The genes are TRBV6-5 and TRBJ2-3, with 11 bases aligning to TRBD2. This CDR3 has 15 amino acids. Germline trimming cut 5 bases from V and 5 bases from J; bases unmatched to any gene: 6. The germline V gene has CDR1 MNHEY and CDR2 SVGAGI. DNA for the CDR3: TGTGCCAGCAGTCTGACTAGCGGGGCTATAGATACGCAGTATTTT. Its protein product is CASSLTSGAIDTQYF.

For the CDR3, the DNA is TGTGCCATCAGCCCCTCAGGTATCAACGAGCAGTACTTC. Translated: CAISPSGINEQYF. This sequence joins TRBV10-3 and TRBJ2-7; no firm D call. In germline, CDR1 is ENHRY, CDR2 SYGVKD. CDR3 size: 13 residues. V gave up 6 bases and J gave up 5 bases, with 14 bases separating them.

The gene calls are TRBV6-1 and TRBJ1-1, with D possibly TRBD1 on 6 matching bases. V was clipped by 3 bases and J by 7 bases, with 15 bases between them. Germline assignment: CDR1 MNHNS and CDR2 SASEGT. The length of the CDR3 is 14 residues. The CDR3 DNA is TGTGCCAGCAGTGACGACAGGACCCGGGGTGAAGCTTTCTTT. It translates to CASSDDRTRGEAFF.

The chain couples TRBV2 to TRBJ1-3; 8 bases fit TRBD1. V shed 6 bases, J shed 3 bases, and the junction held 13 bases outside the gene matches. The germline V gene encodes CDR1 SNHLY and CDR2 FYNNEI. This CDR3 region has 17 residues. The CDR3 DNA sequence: TGTGCCAGCAGCGAACGAACACCAGGGGGCAGTGGAAACACCATATATTTT. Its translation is CASSERTPGGSGNTIYF.

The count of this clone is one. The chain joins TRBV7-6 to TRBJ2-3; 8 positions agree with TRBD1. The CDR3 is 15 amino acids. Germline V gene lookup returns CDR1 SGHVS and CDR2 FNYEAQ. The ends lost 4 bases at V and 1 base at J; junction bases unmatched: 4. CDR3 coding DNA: TGTGCCAGCAGCTGGACAGGGATCCGCACAGATACGCAGTATTTT. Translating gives CASSWTGIRTDTQYF.

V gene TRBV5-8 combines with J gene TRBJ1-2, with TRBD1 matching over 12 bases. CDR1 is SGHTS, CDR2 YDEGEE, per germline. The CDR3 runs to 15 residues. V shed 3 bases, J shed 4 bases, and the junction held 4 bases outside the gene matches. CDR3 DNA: TGTGCCAGCAGCTGGGGGACAGGGGGCATCTATGGCTACACCTTC. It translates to CASSWGTGGIYGYTF.

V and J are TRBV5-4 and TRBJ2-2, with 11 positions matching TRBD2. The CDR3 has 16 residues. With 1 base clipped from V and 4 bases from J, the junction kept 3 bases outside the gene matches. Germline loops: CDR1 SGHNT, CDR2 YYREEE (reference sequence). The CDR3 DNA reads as TGTGCCAGCAGCTTGCTAGCGGGAGGTACCACCGGGGAGCTGTTTTTT. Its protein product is CASSLLAGGTTGELFF.

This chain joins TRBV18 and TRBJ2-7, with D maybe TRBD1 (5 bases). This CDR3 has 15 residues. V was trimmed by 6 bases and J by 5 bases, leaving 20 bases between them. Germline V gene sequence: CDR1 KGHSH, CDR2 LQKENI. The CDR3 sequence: CASSPFRDVLNEQYF. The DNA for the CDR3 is TGTGCCAGCTCCCCATTCAGGGATGTTTTAAACGAGCAGTACTTC.

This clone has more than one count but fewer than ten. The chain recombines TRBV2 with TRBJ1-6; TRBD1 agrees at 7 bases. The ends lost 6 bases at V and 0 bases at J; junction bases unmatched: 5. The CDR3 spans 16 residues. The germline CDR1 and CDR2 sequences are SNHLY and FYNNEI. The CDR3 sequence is CASRKDRSSYNSPLHF. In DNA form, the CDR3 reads TGTGCCAGCAGAAAGGACAGGAGCTCCTATAATTCACCCCTCCACTTT. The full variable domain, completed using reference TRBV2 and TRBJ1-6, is EPEVTQTPSHQVTQMGQEVILRCVPISNHLYFYWYRQILGQKVEFLVSFYNNEISEKSEIFDDQFSVERPDGSNFTLKIRSTKLEDSAMYFCASRKDRSSYNSPLHFGNGTRLTVT.

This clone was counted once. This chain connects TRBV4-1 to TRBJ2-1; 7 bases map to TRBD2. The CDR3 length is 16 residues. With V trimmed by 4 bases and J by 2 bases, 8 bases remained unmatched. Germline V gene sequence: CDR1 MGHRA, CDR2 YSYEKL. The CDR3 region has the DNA TGCGCCAGCAGCCGTAAGCGGGAAATCCCCTACAATGAGCAGTTCTTC. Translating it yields CASSRKREIPYNEQFF.

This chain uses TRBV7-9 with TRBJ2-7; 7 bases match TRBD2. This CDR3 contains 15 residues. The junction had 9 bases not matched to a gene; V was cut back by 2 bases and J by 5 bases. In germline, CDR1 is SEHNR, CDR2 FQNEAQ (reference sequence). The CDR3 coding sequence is TGTGCCAGCAGCTTAATAGGCGGGAGTACGGACGAGCAGTACTTC. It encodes CASSLIGGSTDEQYF.

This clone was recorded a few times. CDR3 sequence (DNA): TGTGCCAGCAGCTTAGAAGGACGGGATCCAGATACGCAGTATTTT. Translated: CASSLEGRDPDTQYF. The rearrangement links TRBV7-2 to TRBJ2-3; weak D call: TRBD2 (5 bases). Trimming took off 1 base at V and 4 bases at J, with 12 bases between the two ends. This CDR3 is 15 amino acids long. The germline V gene has CDR1 SGHTA and CDR2 FQGNSA.

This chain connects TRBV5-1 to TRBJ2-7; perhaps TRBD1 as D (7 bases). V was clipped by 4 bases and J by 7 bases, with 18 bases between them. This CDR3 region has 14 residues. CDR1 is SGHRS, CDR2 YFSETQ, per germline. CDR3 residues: CASSPRQGAGEQYF. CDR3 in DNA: TGCGCCAGCAGCCCCCGACAGGGAGCGGGTGAGCAGTACTTC.

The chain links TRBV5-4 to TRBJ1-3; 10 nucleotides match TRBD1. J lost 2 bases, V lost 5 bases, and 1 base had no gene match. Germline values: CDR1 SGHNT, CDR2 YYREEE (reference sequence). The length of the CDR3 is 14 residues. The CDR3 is CASRDRGPGNTIYF. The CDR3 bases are TGTGCCAGCAGAGACAGGGGGCCTGGAAACACCATATATTTT. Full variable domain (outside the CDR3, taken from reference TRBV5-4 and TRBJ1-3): ETGVTQSPTHLIKTRGQQVTLRCSSQSGHNTVSWYQQALGQGPQFIFQYYREEENGRGNFPPRFSGLQFPNYSSELNVNALELDDSALYLCASRDRGPGNTIYFGEGSWLTVV.

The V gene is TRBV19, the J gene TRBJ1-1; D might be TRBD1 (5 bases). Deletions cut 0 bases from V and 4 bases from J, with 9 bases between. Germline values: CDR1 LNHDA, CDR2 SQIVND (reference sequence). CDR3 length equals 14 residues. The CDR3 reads CASSIDPGSTEAFF. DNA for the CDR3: TGTGCCAGTAGTATAGATCCAGGGTCCACTGAAGCTTTCTTT.

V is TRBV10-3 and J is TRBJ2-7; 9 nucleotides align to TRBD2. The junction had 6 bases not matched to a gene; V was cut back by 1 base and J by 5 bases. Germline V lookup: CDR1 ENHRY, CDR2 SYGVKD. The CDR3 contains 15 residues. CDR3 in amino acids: CAISEFSGSDDEQYF. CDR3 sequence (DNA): TGTGCCATCAGTGAGTTTAGCGGGAGTGACGACGAGCAGTACTTC.

The CDR3 bases are TGTGCCATCAGTGAACCCCTAGCGGGGGTGGACACCGGGGAGCTGTTTTTT. Translated: CAISEPLAGVDTGELFF. V gene TRBV10-3 combines with J gene TRBJ2-2; 10 positions agree with TRBD2. CDR1 ENHRY and CDR2 SYGVKD come from the germline V gene. V shed 3 bases and J 3 bases; nucleotides not matched to a gene: 7. The CDR3 has 17 residues.

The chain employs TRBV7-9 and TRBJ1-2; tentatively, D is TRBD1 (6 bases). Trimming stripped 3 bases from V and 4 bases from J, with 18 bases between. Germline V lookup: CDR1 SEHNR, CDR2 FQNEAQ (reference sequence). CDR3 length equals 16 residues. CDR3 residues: CASSFWSGGGSYGYTF. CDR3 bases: TGTGCCAGCAGCTTTTGGTCGGGGGGCGGATCCTATGGCTACACCTTC.

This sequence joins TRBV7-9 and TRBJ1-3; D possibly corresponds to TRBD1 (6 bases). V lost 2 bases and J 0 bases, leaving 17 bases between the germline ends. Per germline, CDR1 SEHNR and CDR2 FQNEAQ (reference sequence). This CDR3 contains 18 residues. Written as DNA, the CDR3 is TGTGCCAGCAGCTTACCCCCGGCGACAGGCTCCTCTGGAAACACCATATATTTT. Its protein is CASSLPPATGSSGNTIYF.

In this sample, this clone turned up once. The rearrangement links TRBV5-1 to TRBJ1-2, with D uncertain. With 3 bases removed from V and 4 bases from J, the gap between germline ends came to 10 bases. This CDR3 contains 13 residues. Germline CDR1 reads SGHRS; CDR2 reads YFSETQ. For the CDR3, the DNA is TGCGCCAGCAGCTCCCTAGGAGGCTATGGCTACACCTTC. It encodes CASSSLGGYGYTF.

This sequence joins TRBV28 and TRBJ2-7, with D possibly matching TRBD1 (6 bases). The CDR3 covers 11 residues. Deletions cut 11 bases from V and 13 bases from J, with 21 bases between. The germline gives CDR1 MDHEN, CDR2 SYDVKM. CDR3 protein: CAVGTPGVPYF. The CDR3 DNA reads TGTGCCGTGGGGACACCGGGTGTCCCCTACTTC.

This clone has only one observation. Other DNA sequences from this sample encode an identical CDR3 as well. Here the CDR3 reads CASSSYYEQYF. Here the CDR3 DNA reads TGTGCCAGCAGTAGCTACTACGAGCAGTACTTC. This chain connects TRBV28 to TRBJ2-7; no clear D. Germline CDR1 reads MDHEN; CDR2 reads SYDVKM. The CDR3 is 11 amino acids. Deletions cut 5 bases from V and 3 bases from J, with 5 bases between.